Listed here is a single T cell receptor (beta chain). This entry belongs to a study of T cell changes during pregnancy in multiple sclerosis. The table came from immunoSEQ multiplex PCR; TCRdb's copy has only in-frame clones and leaves some out. The sample lists around 30,000 clones, roughly 89% seen once, with roughly 4% in the top ten. This CDR3 spans 16 amino acids. J gave up 4 bases and V 0 bases, and 6 bases lay outside the gene matches. Germline lookup yields CDR1 SGHRS and CDR2 YFSETQ. Here the sequenced sample was CD8+ T cells from peripheral blood mononuclear cells, taken in the third trimester of pregnancy. The chain has TRBV5-1 and TRBJ1-4; 7 bases line up with TRBD1. This receptor was obtained from a female donor with multiple sclerosis, enrolled in a pregnancy study. CDR3 DNA: TGCGCCAGCAGCTTGGCCCCCGGGACAGTTAATGAAAAACTGTTTTTT. It encodes CASSLAPGTVNEKLFF.